These T cell receptor beta chains were read from a single sample in a study of blood T cell repertoires in COVID-19. Profiled with immunoSEQ multiplex PCR; TCRdb holds only in-frame clones, not every one. The sample holds 250,000 or so clones, about 93% seen once. Source material: peripheral blood. Receptor source: a young man with COVID-19, enrolled during active disease. Both conserved end residues are part of each CDR3. A D gene is named only where the DNA matches it firmly. Size tells how often a clone was seen (once, few, many) or the class of an expanded clone, and some rows leave it out.

clone size,J gene,V gene,D gene,CDR3 protein,CDR3 DNA
NA,TRBJ1-6,TRBV18,TRBD1,CASSPGQGGSPLHF,TGTGCCAGCTCACCCGGACAGGGTGGCTCACCCCTCCACTTT
NA,TRBJ2-3,TRBV6-2/TRBV6-3,NA,CASSSGGEADTQYF,TGTGCCAGCAGTTCGGGCGGGGAGGCAGATACGCAGTATTTT
NA,TRBJ2-5,TRBV2,TRBD2,CASVAGEETQYF,TGTGCCAGCGTAGCGGGGGAAGAGACCCAGTACTTC
NA,TRBJ1-5,TRBV10-2,TRBD1,CASSRGTGQYQPQHF,TGCGCCAGCAGTAGGGGGACAGGGCAATATCAGCCCCAGCATTTT
NA,TRBJ2-2,TRBV6-5,NA,CASSYGGTANTGELFF,TGTGCCAGCAGTTACGGGGGGACGGCGAACACCGGGGAGCTGTTTTTT
once,TRBJ1-1,TRBV6-5,NA,CASRQQAEAFF,TGTGCCAGCAGACAGCAGGCTGAAGCTTTCTTT
NA,TRBJ2-7,TRBV4-2,TRBD1,CASSQESWTGGNYEQYF,TGTGCCAGCAGCCAAGAATCATGGACAGGGGGGAACTACGAGCAGTACTTC
NA,TRBJ1-1,TRBV3-1/TRBV3-2,NA,CASSQDIGAGYTEAFF,TGTGCCAGCAGCCAAGATATTGGCGCAGGGTACACTGAAGCTTTCTTT
NA,TRBJ1-5,TRBV19,NA,CASSISPQDDQPQHF,TGTGCCAGTAGTATAAGTCCACAGGATGATCAGCCCCAGCATTTT
many,TRBJ2-7,TRBV5-1,TRBD2,CASSSGGLTREQYF,TGCGCCAGCAGCTCGGGGGGGTTGACTAGGGAGCAGTACTTC
NA,TRBJ2-5,TRBV7-9,NA,CASSFKGPQETQYF,TGTGCCAGCAGCTTTAAGGGGCCCCAAGAGACCCAGTACTTC
once,TRBJ1-2,TRBV25-1,NA,CASSEPGGELNYGYTF,TGTGCCAGCAGTGAACCGGGAGGGGAGTTGAACTATGGCTACACCTTC
NA,TRBJ2-2,TRBV2,NA,CASSELQGNTGELFF,TGTGCCAGCAGTGAATTACAGGGGAACACCGGGGAGCTGTTTTTT
NA,TRBJ2-3,TRBV9,NA,CASKYSQDTDTQYF,TGTGCCAGTAAATACTCACAGGACACAGATACGCAGTATTTT
NA,TRBJ1-5,TRBV4-1,NA,CASSPRENSNQPQHF,TGCGCCAGCAGCCCCCGGGAAAATAGCAATCAGCCCCAGCATTTT
NA,TRBJ2-7,TRBV11-2,NA,CASSPPGQTYEQYF,TGTGCCAGCAGCCCACCGGGACAAACCTACGAGCAGTACTTC
NA,TRBJ2-2,TRBV5-1,NA,CASSRDRSNTGELFF,TGCGCCAGCAGCCGAGACAGGTCTAACACCGGGGAGCTGTTTTTT
NA,TRBJ2-7,TRBV6-4,NA,CASSDSFGSYEQYF,TGTGCCAGCAGTGACTCGTTCGGCTCCTACGAGCAGTACTTC
once,TRBJ1-3,TRBV30,TRBD1,CAWTSGQASGNTIYF,TGTGCCTGGACTTCGGGACAGGCCTCTGGAAACACCATATATTTT
NA,TRBJ2-5,TRBV6-4,NA,CASSLDLHLQETQYF,TGTGCCAGCAGTTTGGACTTGCATCTCCAAGAGACCCAGTACTTC
once,TRBJ1-6,TRBV6-2/TRBV6-3,NA,CASSLQGSYNSPLHF,TGTGCCAGCAGCCTACAGGGATCCTATAATTCACCCCTCCACTTT